This T cell receptor beta chain was recovered during a study of shared clonotypes between healthy human individuals. The overall study: The donors, a couple of women and three men, were aged 18 to 49. Study results and limitations: Donors were few, which limited the genetic and exposure-history diversity represented. Sequencing depth was expected to affect clonotype sharing among donors.

Produced via immunoSEQ multiplex PCR; TCRdb's table is partial and in-frame only. This sample has over 2 million clones, with about 95% found just once. As concerns this clone: Its antigen is not known.

It was into CD45RA+ naive and CD45RA-negative memory subsets that the CD4+ cells were split. Trimming shortened V by 3 bases and J by 5 bases, and 9 bases separated the two germline ends. This CDR3 comprises 13 residues. CDR1 is SGHNT, CDR2 YYREEE, per germline (reference sequence). The receptor comes from a man younger than 35 in good health. The rearrangement uses TRBV5-4 and TRBJ1-5; D call uncertain. Sample: naive CD4+ T cells sorted from blood. Documented subset: CD45RA+ positively selected. In nucleotides, the CDR3 is TGTGCCAGCAGCTGGGGTCAGGATCAGCCCCAGCATTTT. Protein sequence: CASSWGQDQPQHF.